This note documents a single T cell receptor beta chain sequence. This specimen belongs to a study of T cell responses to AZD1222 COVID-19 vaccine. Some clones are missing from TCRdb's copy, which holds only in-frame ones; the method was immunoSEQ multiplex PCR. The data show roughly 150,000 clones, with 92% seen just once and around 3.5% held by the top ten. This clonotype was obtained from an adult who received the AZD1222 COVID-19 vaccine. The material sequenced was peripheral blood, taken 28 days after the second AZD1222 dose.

The CDR3 DNA sequence: TGTGCCAGCAGGAACCGGGTGGAGGCTGAAGCTTTCTTT. Translated, it gives CASRNRVEAEAFF. The chain couples TRBV28 to TRBJ1-1; D gene uncertain. V was clipped by 6 bases and J by 6 bases, with 14 bases between them. The CDR3 runs to 13 residues. Per germline, CDR1 MDHEN and CDR2 SYDVKM. The full variable domain, completed using reference TRBV28 and TRBJ1-1, is DVKVTQSSRYLVKRTGEKVFLECVQDMDHENMFWYRQDPGLGLRLIYFSYDVKMKEKGDIPEGYSVSREKKERFSLILESASTNQTSMYLCASRNRVEAEAFFGQGTRLTVV.